This T cell receptor (beta chain) was retrieved from a study of T cells in Graves' hyperthyroidism and ophthalmopathy. Overall study context: Peripheral blood specimens were obtained at initial diagnosis, prior to any treatment. Study-level points and caveats: Blood also showed most of the thyroid clonotypes that were expanded above 0.001.

This clonotype was seen at least ten times. Its antigen is unidentified. The study included ophthalmopathy patients with Clinical Activity Score at least 3, NOSPECS grade at least 4 and duration under 3 months. Each diagnosis was grounded in clinical symptoms, serum thyroxine and TRAb, thyroid ultrasound, and orbital computed tomography. The TCR beta CDR3 regions underwent amplification using RNA transcripts as the source. Using the HTBI primer set, a first-round RT-PCR was run on the TCR CDR3. TCRdb reanalysed the multiplex PCR reads using MiXCR and keeps one entry per CDR3 protein. There are approximately 600,000 distinct CDR3 sequences in the sample; 14% to 15% occur only once, and about 4.5% lies in the top ten. Germline trimming cut 5 bases from V and 3 bases from J; bases unmatched to any gene: 14. This CDR3 contains 17 residues. Germline assignment: CDR1 DFQATT and CDR2 SNEGSKA (reference sequence).

The chain links TRBV20-1 to TRBJ2-5; 11 bases are a match to TRBD2. This sequence originates from a woman aged 40 to 55 with Graves' ophthalmopathy. Sequences were obtained from blood. CDR3 nucleotide sequence: TGCAGTGCTCATCCGGTCCGGACTAGCGGGTACGAAGAGACCCAGTACTTC. Protein product: CSAHPVRTSGYEETQYF.